This T cell receptor beta chain was captured in a study of lymphopenia after photon versus proton radiotherapy. Using immunoSEQ multiplex PCR, the repertoire was profiled, and TCRdb retains in-frame clones only, with some absent. The top ten hold about 4.4% of the sample, which has around 150,000 clones, 70% to 90% seen once. Findings of the study overall: Oligoclonal CD8+ Temra expansion after nadir drove photon patients' diversity drop.

In the case of this clone: Its antigen is unknown.

The J segment lost 5 bases and the V segment lost 5 bases, leaving 10 bases of the junction unmatched. CDR1 SGHTA and CDR2 FQGNSA come from the germline V gene. The CDR3 loop spans 16 amino acids. The rearrangement joins TRBV7-2 to TRBJ1-5, with 9 bases identical to TRBD1. The sample consisted of peripheral blood, taken from a patient treated with photon-based radiotherapy. This TCR came from a man between 50 and 59 years old with gastric cancer. The CDR3 is CASSMGGQGRDQPQHF. For the CDR3, the DNA is TGTGCCAGCAGCATGGGGGGACAGGGCCGTGATCAGCCCCAGCATTTT.